This T cell receptor (beta chain) emerged from a study of cytomegalovirus exposure and HLA in healthy donors (dated by TCRdb to about 2017). Background on the whole study: An earlier analysis of more than 550 of the donors reported 276 Gb of sequence data and 117 million unique TCR beta sequences obtained from some 170 million T cells. On average, roughly 250,000 unique TCR beta nucleotide sequences were sequenced per donor among a few hundred genotyped donors of the cohort, with roughly 18% of those sequences being non-productive. Of the roughly 420 genotyped donors, 75% to 85% were placed in the genetic ancestry cluster associated with self-reported Caucasian donors. In a later genetic analysis, genome-wide SNP genotypes for 398 of the 666 donors were used, and that subset was treated as a discovery cohort. Donor age, sex, ethnicity and CMV serostatus were compiled alongside the repertoire data. Approximately 300 gigabases of sequencing data and roughly 81 million unique TCR sequences made up an early release that covered 500 to 700 HLA-typed donors. An earlier analysis of about 600 of the donors used high-throughput TCR beta sequencing to judge whether each TCR beta V gene segment behaved as functional or pseudogenic. The later analysis used no new phenotypic data to find candidate immune exposures, relying instead on TCR beta sequences and their occurrence across donors. HLA typing covered class I and class II loci at four-digit resolution. The number of donors typed differed by locus, with 629-630 for A, B, C, DRB1 and DQB1, around 560 for DQA1, 600 to 610 for DPA1, and some 440 for DPB1. Several DR-DQ haplotypes were treated as single units for association and clustering because of strong linkage in the cohort. The study profiled the T cell repertoires of 500 to 800 subjects by immunosequencing and related them to cytomegalovirus serostatus. High-throughput TCR immunosequencing, statistical association of individual TCRs with disease status, and machine learning were combined to predict cytomegalovirus infection status. Every repertoire in the discovery cohort had been generated on one and the same sequencing platform. In addition to the first cohort of 500 to 850 subjects, a separate validation cohort of around 110 different subjects was used. The study aimed to test whether signatures of past pathogen exposure could be identified by cataloging public T cell receptors. In a later analysis, previously published TCR beta repertoires from several hundred donors were re-analyzed and high-resolution HLA genotyping was added so that TCR occurrence patterns could be studied. The investigation overall reported the following: In vitro tests confirmed that a few of the cytomegalovirus-associated TCR beta chains recognize cytomegalovirus antigens. A later analysis associated about 17,000 TCR beta sequences with specific HLA alleles at a false discovery rate of 0.05. The study listed 150 to 200 TCR beta chains as associated with cytomegalovirus. In a later genetic analysis, fewer N-insertions in productive TCRs were reported among donors in an Asian-associated ancestry cluster than the approximately 670-donor mean. The cohort was sequenced for TCR beta chains only, and without alpha or paired-chain data the features that could be detected were limited. Correlated functional status among segregating V segments might be attributable to linkage disequilibrium, but an unknown experimental factor could not be ruled out. When HLA alleles, especially DR and DQ, strongly co-occurred, TCR associations were difficult to assign to individual alleles. The authors suggested that the approach could potentially be generalized to other disease states and immunological phenotypes. A later analysis found that TCR association rates varied across HLA loci, with DRB1 alleles showing the most associated TCRs and HLA-C alleles the fewest. An association between a missense DCLRE1C variant and V-gene and J-gene trimming of TCR beta chains was found in a later genetic analysis and replicated in an independent cohort. Some 16 rarely observed V segments, including chromosome 9 orphons, were excluded from the earlier analysis of about 500 of the donors because counts were too low. A cluster of highly shared sequence variants was judged likely to be a technical artifact of the sequencing pipeline. Because HLA typing was missing for some donors at each locus, association tests included only the typed subset. The only immune exposure information available for the cohort was CMV serostatus. According to a later analysis, most CMV-associated TCR beta chains appeared to be HLA-restricted, and the HLA associations seemed to be driven largely by CMV exposure. Sequencing depth was assumed to be roughly uniform across donors in the presence/absence analyses, though that assumption may not hold. A further reported finding was that TCR beta sequences accurately predicted the HLA-A and HLA-B alleles for most subjects in the first cohort. Most TCR sequences were observed very rarely across donors, whereas some public TCRs were present in many individuals. A later analysis reported that several top co-occurrence clusters appeared linked to parvovirus B19, influenza, CMV and Epstein-Barr virus. The classifier was reported to diagnose cytomegalovirus status with high specificity and sensitivity in both the original cohort and the validation cohort. An earlier analysis of around 500 of the donors showed that most TCR beta V segments appeared in productive rearrangements either about 87% or about 30% of the time, which broadly matched IMGT annotations. In a later analysis, HLA-associated TCR beta chains showed more clonal expansion and lower generation probabilities than non-associated chains that were equally common. Some IMGT-functional V segments, including TRBV6-2 and TRBV6-3, could not be distinguished by the 87-base-pair reads and were therefore excluded.

Libraries were made using the immunoSEQ multiplex PCR assay. A mixture of 60 forward primers for TCR Vbeta segments and 13 reverse primers for TCR Jbeta segments was used in the multiplex PCR. A multiplex PCR assay on genomic DNA amplified the CDR3 region of rearranged TCR beta genes. The Illumina HiSeq System was used to sequence the amplified TCR beta libraries as 87-base-pair reads. As for the authors' bioinformatics: A later analysis counted 75 million to 100 million unique TCR beta chains across the 666 repertoires, and some 11 million of these chains were shared by at least two donors. To remove PCR and sequencing errors, raw reads were error-corrected and collapsed into unique sequences using a nearest-neighbor algorithm that merged closely related sequences. CDR3 sequences were aligned to IMGT reference sequences to assign V, D and J gene segments. For a sequence to be retained, a match of at least six nucleotides to both a V gene segment and a J gene segment was required. Rearrangements were called productive when the CDR3 lacked stop codons and stayed in frame with V and J; all others were non-productive. Following IMGT convention, CDR3 was defined as the stretch from the second conserved V-encoded cysteine up to the conserved J-encoded phenylalanine. Sequences without an unambiguous match to a single V gene segment were excluded from the earlier analysis of 450 to 750 of the donors. In an earlier analysis of 587 of the donors, a V segment was called functional when productive rearrangements were above 56.7%, and segregating when the standard deviation between donors exceeded 5%. A statistical classification framework was developed to diagnose cytomegalovirus status using the catalog of TCR beta chain sequences. V and J gene assignment, in a later analysis, came from comparing TCR nucleotide sequences with IMGT/GENE-DB human TR gene sequences. In a later analysis, CDR3 sequences and most-parsimonious VDJ recombination scenarios were assigned using the TCRdist pipeline. A later analysis defined each TCR beta chain by its CDR3 amino acid sequence plus V-gene family, and excluded reads lacking a unique V-gene family. In a later analysis, 450 to 600 highly shared, low-generation-probability nucleotide sequences were removed to address suspected cross-contamination and a sequencing artifact. In a later analysis, a clonal expansion index for each public chain was calculated from normalized within-repertoire ranks of inferred template counts. In a later analysis, generation probabilities were computed with a VDJ recombination model fitted to out-of-frame rearrangements, and the resulting probabilities were checked against IGoR. In a later analysis, TCR-TCR, TCR-HLA and TCR-CMV co-occurrence was scored with hypergeometric tests, and a repertoire-size bias correction was applied to TCR pairs. In a later analysis, false discovery rates were estimated by permuting HLA or CMV assignments 20 times. In a later analysis, co-occurring TCRs were grouped with DBSCAN, and TCRdist sequence similarity was added when clustering was performed within HLA-allele-positive subsets. Repertoires with fewer than 30,000 or more than 120,000 public chains were left out of co-occurrence clustering, as were about 5 repertoires with anomalous nucleotide sharing. TCRdb limited this immuneACCESS table to in-frame rearrangements with V and J called. A share of clones is missing; checked studies link under half to unresolved V genes, and the rest is unexplained. That table furnishes V, J and clone size, whereas the DNA furnished D and trimming. The sample table lists approximately 170,000 clones, over 80% of them with a count of one. Roughly 4% of the sample is taken by the ten largest.

As for this clone: Its cognate antigen has yet to be identified. No base qualities exist here, and no much larger clone lies one base off it. The sample contains more than one DNA sequence encoding this CDR3.

CDR1 and CDR2 are read off the germline V gene as SGDLS and YYNGEE. The CDR3 spans 13 residues, from the cysteine through the phenylalanine. Only the CDR3 portion is preserved as DNA: 39 bases, with reading frame beginning at the first base. V loses 2 bases of germline sequence and J loses 4 bases, and the interval between the two ends is 7 bases. The cohort comprised some 680 healthy bone marrow donors. All cohort members were sampled while nominally healthy, although unrecorded immune exposures were likely present. The donor tested CMV seropositive, placing the donor among the 289 seropositive members of the cohort. A peripheral blood sample was provided by each donor, and peripheral blood mononuclear cells were used for TCR beta sequencing. The Qiagen DNeasy Blood Extraction Kit was used to extract genomic DNA from the blood cell samples.

The source is a middle-aged man in good health and CMV-seropositive. Sequencing used PBMCs. This sequence uses TRBV9 and TRBJ2-1; the D gene is perhaps TRBD2, from 6 matching bases. In nucleotides, the sequence is TGTGCCAGCAGCGTCAGCGGGTACAATGAGCAGTTCTTC. Translated, it gives CASSVSGYNEQFF. Full variable domain (CDR3 extended with the reference TRBV9 and TRBJ2-1 proteins): DSGVTQTPKHLITATGQRVTLRCSPRSGDLSVYWYQQSLDQGLQFLIQYYNGEERAKGNILERFSAQQFPDLHSELNLSSLELGDSALYFCASSVSGYNEQFFGPGTRLTVL.